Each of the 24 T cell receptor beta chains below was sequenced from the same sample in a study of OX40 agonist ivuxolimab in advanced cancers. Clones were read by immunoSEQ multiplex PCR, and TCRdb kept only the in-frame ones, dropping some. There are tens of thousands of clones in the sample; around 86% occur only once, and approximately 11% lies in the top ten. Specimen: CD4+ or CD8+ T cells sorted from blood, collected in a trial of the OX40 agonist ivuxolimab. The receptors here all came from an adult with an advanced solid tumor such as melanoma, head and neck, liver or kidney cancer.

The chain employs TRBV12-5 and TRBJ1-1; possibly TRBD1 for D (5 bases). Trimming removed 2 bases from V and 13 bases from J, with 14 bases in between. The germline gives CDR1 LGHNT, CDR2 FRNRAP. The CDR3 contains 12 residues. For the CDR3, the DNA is TGTGCTAGTGGTTTGTATGGGGACGCTTTTTTCTTT. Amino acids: CASGLYGDAFFF.

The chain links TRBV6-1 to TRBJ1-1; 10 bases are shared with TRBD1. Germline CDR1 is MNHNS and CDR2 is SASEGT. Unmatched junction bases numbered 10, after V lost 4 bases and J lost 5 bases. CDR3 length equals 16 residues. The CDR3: CASSARGTGDRTEAFF. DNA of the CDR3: TGTGCCAGCAGTGCAAGAGGGACAGGGGATCGAACTGAAGCTTTCTTT.

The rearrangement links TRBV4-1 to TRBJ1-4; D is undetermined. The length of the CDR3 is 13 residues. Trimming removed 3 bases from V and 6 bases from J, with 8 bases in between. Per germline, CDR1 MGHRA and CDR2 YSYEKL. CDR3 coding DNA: TGCGCCAGCAGCCAGCGTCCTTATGAAAAACTGTTTTTT. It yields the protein CASSQRPYEKLFF.

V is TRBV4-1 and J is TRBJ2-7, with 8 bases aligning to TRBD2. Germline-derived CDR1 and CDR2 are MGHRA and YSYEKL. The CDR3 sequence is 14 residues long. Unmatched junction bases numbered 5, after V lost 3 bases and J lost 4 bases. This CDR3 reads CASSHPGGKYEQYF. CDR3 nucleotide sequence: TGCGCCAGCAGCCACCCGGGGGGGAAATACGAGCAGTACTTC.

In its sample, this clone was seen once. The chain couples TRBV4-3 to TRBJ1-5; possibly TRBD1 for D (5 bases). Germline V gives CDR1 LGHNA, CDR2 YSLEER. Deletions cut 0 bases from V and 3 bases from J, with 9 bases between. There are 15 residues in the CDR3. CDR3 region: CASSQDGGFNQPQHF. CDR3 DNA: TGCGCCAGCAGCCAAGATGGGGGATTCAATCAGCCCCAGCATTTT.

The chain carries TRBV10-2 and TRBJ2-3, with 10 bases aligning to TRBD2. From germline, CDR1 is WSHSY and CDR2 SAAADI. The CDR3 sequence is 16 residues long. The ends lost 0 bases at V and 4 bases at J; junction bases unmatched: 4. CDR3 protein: CASSESVAGGSDTQYF. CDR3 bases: TGCGCCAGCAGTGAGTCGGTAGCGGGGGGTTCAGATACGCAGTATTTT.

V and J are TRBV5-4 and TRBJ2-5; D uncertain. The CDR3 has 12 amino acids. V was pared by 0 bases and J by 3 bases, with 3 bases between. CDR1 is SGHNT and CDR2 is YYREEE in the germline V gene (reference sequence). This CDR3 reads CASSLGEETQYF. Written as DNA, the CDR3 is TGTGCCAGCAGCTTGGGAGAAGAGACCCAGTACTTC.

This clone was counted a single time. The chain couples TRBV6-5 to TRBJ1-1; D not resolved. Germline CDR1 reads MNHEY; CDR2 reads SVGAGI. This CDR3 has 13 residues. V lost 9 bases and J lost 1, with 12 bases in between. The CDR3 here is CASRIGANTEAFF. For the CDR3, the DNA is TGTGCCAGTCGAATAGGCGCGAACACTGAAGCTTTCTTT.

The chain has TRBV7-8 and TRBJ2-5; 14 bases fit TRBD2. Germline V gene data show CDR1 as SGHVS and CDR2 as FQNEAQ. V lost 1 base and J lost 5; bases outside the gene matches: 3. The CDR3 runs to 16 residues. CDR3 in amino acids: CASSLGTSGGYETQYF. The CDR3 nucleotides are TGTGCCAGCAGCTTAGGGACTAGCGGGGGGTATGAGACCCAGTACTTC.

The CDR3 region has the DNA TGTGCGGCCCTAGCGGCGAACACCGGGGAGCTGTTTTTT. Its translation: CAALAANTGELFF. V usage is TRBV30 and J usage is TRBJ2-2; 7 bases align to TRBD2. Germline CDR1 and CDR2: GTSNPN and SVGIG (reference sequence). CDR3 size: 13 residues.

The CDR3 coding sequence is TGTGCCTGGAGTATCCGGACAGGGGCTGGGAATCAGCCCCAGCATTTT. It is translated as CAWSIRTGAGNQPQHF. The chain is built from TRBV30 and TRBJ1-5; 9 bases map to TRBD1. Germline V gene data show CDR1 as GTSNPN and CDR2 as SVGIG (reference sequence). This CDR3 comprises 16 residues. With V trimmed by 2 bases and J by 4 bases, 9 bases remained unmatched.

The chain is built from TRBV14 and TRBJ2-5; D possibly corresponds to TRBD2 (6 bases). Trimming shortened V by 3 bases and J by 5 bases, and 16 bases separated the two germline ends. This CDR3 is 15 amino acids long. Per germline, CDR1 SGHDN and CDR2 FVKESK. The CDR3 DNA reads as TGTGCCAGCAGCCATCTAGCCAGGGCGGGGGAGACCCAGTACTTC. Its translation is CASSHLARAGETQYF.

The CDR3 nucleotides are TGCAGTGCTAGGTCGAGTAACGAGCAGTACTTC. Translation gives CSARSSNEQYF. The chain recombines TRBV20-1 with TRBJ2-7, with no clear D. The CDR3 is 11 amino acids. V lost 3 bases to trimming and J lost 5 bases, with 8 bases between them. The V gene's germline CDR1 is DFQATT and CDR2 SNEGSKA (reference sequence).

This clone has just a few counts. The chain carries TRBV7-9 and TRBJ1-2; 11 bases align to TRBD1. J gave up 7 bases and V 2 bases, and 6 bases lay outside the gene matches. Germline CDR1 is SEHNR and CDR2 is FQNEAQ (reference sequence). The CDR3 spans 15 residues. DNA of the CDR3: TGTGCCAGCAGCTTAAGTCGGACAGGGGGCTTTGGCTACACCTTC. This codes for CASSLSRTGGFGYTF.

The DNA for the CDR3 is TGTGCCAGCAGTCCTAATTCACCCCTCCACTTT. This codes for CASSPNSPLHF. The chain links TRBV5-8 to TRBJ1-6; no clear D. V was clipped by 5 bases and J by 6 bases, with 3 bases between them. CDR1 is SGHTS and CDR2 is YDEGEE in the germline V gene. The CDR3 contains 11 residues. The full variable domain, in which reference TRBV5-8 and TRBJ1-6 provide the parts outside the CDR3, is EAGVTQSPTHLIKTRGQQATLRCSPISGHTSVYWYQQALGLGLQFLLWYDEGEERNRGNFPPRFSGRQFPNYSSELNVNALELEDSALYLCASSPNSPLHFGNGTRLTVT.

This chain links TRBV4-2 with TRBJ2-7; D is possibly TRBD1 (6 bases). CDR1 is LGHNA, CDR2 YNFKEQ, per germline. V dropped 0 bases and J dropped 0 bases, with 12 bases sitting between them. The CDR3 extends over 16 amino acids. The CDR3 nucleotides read TGTGCCAGCAGCCAAGAACGGGCAGGGGACTCCTACGAGCAGTACTTC. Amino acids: CASSQERAGDSYEQYF.

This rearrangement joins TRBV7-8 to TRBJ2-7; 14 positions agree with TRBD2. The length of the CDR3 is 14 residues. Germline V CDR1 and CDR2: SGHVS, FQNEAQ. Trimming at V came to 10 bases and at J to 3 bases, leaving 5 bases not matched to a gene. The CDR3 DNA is TGTGCCACCGGACTAGCGGGAGGCGACTACGAGCAGTACTTC. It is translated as CATGLAGGDYEQYF.

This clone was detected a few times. CDR3: CASSDREEGGKLFF. Written as DNA, the CDR3 is TGTGCCAGCAGCGACAGGGAGGAAGGGGGAAAACTGTTTTTT. The chain links TRBV27 to TRBJ1-4, with TRBD1 matching over 7 bases. Trimming at V came to 6 bases and at J to 10 bases, leaving 11 bases not matched to a gene. The germline CDR1 and CDR2 sequences are MNHEY and SMNVEV (reference sequence). This CDR3 has 14 amino acids.

CDR3: CASSLTGTVTYEQYF. CDR3 DNA: TGTGCCAGCAGCTTAACAGGGACAGTCACCTACGAGCAGTACTTC. The J gene is TRBJ2-7, the V gene TRBV7-8; 7 nucleotides align to TRBD1. The CDR3 runs 15 residues. V was pared by 2 bases and J by 2 bases, with 6 bases of the junction left unmatched. Germline-derived CDR1 and CDR2 are SGHVS and FQNEAQ.

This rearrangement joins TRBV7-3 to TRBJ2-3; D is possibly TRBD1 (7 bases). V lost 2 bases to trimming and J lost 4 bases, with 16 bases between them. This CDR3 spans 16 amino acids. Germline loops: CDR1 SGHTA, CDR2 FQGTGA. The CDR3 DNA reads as TGTGCCAGCAGCTTACCCTCGCGGGGACAGCCAGATACGCAGTATTTT. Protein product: CASSLPSRGQPDTQYF.

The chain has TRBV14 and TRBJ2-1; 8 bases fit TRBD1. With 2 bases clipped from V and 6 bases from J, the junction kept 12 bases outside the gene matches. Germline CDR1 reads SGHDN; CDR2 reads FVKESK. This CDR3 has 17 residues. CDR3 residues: CASSQPGQGVSGNEQFF. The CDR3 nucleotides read TGTGCCAGCAGCCAACCAGGACAGGGAGTTTCTGGCAATGAGCAGTTCTTC.

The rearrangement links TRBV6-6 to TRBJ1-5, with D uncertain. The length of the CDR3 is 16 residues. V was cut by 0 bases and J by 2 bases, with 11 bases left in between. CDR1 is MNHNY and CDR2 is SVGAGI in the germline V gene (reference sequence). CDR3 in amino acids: CASSYSAPGGNQPQHF. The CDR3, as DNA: TGTGCCAGCAGTTACTCGGCACCTGGGGGCAATCAGCCCCAGCATTTT.

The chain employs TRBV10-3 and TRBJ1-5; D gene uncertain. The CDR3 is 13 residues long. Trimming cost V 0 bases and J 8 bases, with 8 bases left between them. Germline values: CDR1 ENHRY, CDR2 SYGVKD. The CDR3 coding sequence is TGTGCCATCAGTGAGTCGTCCCAAGAGCCCCAGCATTTT. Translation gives CAISESSQEPQHF.

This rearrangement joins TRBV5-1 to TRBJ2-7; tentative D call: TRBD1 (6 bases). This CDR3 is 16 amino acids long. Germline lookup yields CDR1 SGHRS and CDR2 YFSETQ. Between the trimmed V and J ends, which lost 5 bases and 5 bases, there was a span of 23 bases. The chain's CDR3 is CASRRHKDSRLDEQYF. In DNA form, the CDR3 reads TGCGCCAGCAGGCGGCACAAGGACAGTCGTTTGGACGAGCAGTACTTC. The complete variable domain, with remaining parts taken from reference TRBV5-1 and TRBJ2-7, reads KAGVTQTPRYLIKTRGQQVTLSCSPISGHRSVSWYQQTPGQGLQFLFEYFSETQRNKGNFPGRFSGRQFSNSRSEMNVSTLELGDSALYLCASRRHKDSRLDEQYFGPGTRLTVT.